The T cell receptor (beta chain) under discussion was sequenced for a study of T cell clones after liver transplantation. Study-wide background: Immunosuppression withdrawal was tried within 2 years after liver transplantation in this trial. Standard immunosuppression, with no induction, continued until 12-24 months after transplant. As an antigen-independent comparator, third-party-reactive TCRbeta sequences came from pre-transplant mixed lymphocyte reactions. HCV positivity affected three of eight recipients; the rest lacked autoimmune or viral indications.

The V end was cut by 0 bases, the J end by 2 bases, with 10 bases between. The length of the CDR3 is 15 residues. Germline assignment: CDR1 SGHNT and CDR2 YYREEE (reference sequence). Sequencing was performed with immunoSEQ multiplex PCR; in TCRdb, only in-frame clones are kept and a portion is missing. The data contain around 110,000 clones, 90% of them singletons. The clonotype originates from a human patient who received a liver transplant. Certain T cells may be donor cells from the graft. The rearrangement joins TRBV5-4 to TRBJ2-3; D is undetermined. The sample in question was CD4+ T cells from blood, obtained 12 months after liver transplant. In DNA form, the CDR3 reads TGTGCCAGCAGCTTGGGTCAACACAACACAGATACGCAGTATTTT. Its protein product is CASSLGQHNTDTQYF. The full variable domain, its missing parts supplied by reference TRBV5-4 and TRBJ2-3, is ETGVTQSPTHLIKTRGQQVTLRCSSQSGHNTVSWYQQALGQGPQFIFQYYREEENGRGNFPPRFSGLQFPNYSSELNVNALELDDSALYLCASSLGQHNTDTQYFGPGTRLTVL.